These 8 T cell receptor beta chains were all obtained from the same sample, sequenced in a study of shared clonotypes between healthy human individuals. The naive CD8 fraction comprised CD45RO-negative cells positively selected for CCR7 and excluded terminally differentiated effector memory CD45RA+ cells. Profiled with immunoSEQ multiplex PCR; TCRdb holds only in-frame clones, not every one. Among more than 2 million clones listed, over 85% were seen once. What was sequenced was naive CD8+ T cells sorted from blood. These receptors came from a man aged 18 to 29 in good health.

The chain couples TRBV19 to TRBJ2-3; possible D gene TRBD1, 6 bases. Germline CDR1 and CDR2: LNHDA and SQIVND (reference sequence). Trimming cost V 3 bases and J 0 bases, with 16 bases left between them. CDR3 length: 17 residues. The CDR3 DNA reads TGTGCCAGTAGTATTCTCCATACAACAGGGAGCACAGATACGCAGTATTTT. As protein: CASSILHTTGSTDTQYF.

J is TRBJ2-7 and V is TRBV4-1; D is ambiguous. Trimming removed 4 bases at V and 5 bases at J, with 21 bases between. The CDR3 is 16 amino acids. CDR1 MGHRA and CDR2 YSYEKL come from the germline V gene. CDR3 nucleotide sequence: TGCGCCAGCAGCCTTCTGGTGGGATCCCAGGTCCACGAGCAGTACTTC. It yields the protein CASSLLVGSQVHEQYF.

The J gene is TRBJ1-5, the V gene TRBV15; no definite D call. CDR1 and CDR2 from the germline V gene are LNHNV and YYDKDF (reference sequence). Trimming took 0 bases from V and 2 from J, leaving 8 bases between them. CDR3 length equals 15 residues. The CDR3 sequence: CATSRDPPGNQPQHF. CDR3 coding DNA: TGTGCCACCAGCAGAGATCCCCCAGGCAATCAGCCCCAGCATTTT.

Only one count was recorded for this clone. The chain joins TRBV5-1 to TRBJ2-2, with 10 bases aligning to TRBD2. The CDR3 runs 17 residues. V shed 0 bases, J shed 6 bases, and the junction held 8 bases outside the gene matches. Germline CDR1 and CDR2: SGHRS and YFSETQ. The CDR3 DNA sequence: TGCGCCAGCAGCTTGGAGGGCCTAGCGGGAGAGGCCGGGGAGCTGTTTTTT. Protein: CASSLEGLAGEAGELFF.

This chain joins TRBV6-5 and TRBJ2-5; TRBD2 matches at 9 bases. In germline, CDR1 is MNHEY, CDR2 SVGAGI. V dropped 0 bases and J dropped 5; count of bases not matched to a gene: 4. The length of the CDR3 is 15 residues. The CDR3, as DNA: TGTGCCAGCAGTTACTCTAGCGGGGGATGGGAGACCCAGTACTTC. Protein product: CASSYSSGGWETQYF.

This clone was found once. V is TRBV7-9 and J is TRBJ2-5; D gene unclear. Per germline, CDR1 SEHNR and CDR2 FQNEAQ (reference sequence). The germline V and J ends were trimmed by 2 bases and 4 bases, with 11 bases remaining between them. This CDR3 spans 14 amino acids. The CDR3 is CASSLRPHSETQYF. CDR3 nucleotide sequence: TGTGCCAGCAGCTTAAGGCCTCACTCAGAGACCCAGTACTTC.

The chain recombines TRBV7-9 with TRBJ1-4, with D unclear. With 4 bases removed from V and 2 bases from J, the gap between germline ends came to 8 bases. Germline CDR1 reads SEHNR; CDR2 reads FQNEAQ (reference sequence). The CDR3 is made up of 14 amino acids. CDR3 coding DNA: TGTGCCAGCAGCTACCCGGGGACTAATGAAAAACTGTTTTTT. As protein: CASSYPGTNEKLFF.

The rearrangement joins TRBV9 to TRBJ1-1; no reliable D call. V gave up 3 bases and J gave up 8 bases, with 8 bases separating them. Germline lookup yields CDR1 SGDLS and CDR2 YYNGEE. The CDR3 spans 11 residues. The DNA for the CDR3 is TGTGCCAGCAGCGCTCAGAAAGAAGCTTTCTTT. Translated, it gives CASSAQKEAFF.